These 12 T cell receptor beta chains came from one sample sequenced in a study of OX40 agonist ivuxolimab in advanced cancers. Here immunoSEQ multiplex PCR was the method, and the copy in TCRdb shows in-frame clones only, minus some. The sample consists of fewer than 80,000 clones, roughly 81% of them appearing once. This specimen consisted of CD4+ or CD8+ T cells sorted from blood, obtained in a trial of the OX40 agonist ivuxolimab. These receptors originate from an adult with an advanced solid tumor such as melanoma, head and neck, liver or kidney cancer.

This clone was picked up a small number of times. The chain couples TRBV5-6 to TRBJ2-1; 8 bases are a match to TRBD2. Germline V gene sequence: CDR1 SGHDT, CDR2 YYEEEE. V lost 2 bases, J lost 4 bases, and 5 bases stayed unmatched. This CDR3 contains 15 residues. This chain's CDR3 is CASSLAGVGYNEQFF. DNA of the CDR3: TGTGCCAGCAGCTTAGCGGGAGTTGGGTACAATGAGCAGTTCTTC.

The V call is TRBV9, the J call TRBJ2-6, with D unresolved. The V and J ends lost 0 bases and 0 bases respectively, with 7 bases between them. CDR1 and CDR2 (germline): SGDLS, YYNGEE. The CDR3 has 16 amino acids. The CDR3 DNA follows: TGTGCCAGCAGCGTAGGGCAAACCTCTGGGGCCAACGTCCTGACTTTC. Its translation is CASSVGQTSGANVLTF.

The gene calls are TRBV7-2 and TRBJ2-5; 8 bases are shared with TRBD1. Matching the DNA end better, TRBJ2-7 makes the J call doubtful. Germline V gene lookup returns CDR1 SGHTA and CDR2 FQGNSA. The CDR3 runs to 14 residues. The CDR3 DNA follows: TGTGCCAGCAGCCTCAGGACAGGGTCCCACGAGCAGTACTTC. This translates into CASSLRTGSHEQYF.

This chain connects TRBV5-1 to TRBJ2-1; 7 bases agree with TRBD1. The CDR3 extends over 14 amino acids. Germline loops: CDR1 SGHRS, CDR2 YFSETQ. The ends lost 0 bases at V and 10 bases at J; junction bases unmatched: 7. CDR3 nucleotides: TGCGCCAGCAGCTTGGGTTTTCAGGGGGAGGAGCAGTTCTTC. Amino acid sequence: CASSLGFQGEEQFF.

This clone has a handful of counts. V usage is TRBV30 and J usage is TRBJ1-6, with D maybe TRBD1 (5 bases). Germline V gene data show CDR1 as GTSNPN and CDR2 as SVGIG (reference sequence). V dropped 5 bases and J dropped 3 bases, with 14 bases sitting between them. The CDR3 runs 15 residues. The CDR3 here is CAWLPRDGYNSPLHF. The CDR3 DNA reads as TGTGCCTGGTTACCTCGGGACGGCTATAATTCACCCCTCCACTTT.

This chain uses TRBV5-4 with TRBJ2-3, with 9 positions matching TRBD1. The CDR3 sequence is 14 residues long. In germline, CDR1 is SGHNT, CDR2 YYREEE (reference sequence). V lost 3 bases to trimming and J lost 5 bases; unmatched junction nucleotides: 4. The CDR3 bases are TGTGCCAGCAGCTCCGGGACAGGGCAAGATACGCAGTATTTT. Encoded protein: CASSSGTGQDTQYF.

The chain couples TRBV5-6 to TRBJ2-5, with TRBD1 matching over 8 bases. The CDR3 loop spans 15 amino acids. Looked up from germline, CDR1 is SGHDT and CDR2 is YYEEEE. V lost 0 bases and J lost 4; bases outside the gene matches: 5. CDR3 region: CASSLVGQGTETQYF. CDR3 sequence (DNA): TGTGCCAGCAGCTTGGTAGGACAGGGCACAGAGACCCAGTACTTC.

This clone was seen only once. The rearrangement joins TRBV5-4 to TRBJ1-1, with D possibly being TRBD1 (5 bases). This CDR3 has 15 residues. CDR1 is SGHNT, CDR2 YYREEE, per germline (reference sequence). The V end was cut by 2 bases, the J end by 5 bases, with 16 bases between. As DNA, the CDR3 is TGTGCCAGCAGCTTATACACCAGGGATTCAACTGAAGCTTTCTTT. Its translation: CASSLYTRDSTEAFF.

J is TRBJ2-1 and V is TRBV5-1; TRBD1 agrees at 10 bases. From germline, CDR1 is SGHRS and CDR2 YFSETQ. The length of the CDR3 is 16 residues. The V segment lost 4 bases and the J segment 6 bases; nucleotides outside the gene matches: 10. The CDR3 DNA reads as TGCGCCAGCAGCCTCCGACAGGGGGCTCTTGGCAATGAGCAGTTCTTC. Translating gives CASSLRQGALGNEQFF.

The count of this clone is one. The CDR3 loop reads CASRPGQGVNEQFF. CDR3 sequence (DNA): TGTGCCAGTAGACCGGGACAGGGCGTCAATGAGCAGTTCTTC. V gene TRBV19 combines with J gene TRBJ2-1; 9 bases match TRBD1. The CDR3 consists of 14 residues. V was clipped by 6 bases and J by 6 bases; unmatched bases: 6. Germline V CDR1 and CDR2: LNHDA, SQIVND (reference sequence).

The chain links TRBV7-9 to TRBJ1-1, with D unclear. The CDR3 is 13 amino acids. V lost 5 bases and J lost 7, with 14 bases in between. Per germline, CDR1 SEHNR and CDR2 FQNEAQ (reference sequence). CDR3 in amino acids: CASSVGIRSEAFF. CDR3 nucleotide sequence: TGTGCCAGCAGCGTAGGGATAAGGAGTGAAGCTTTCTTT.

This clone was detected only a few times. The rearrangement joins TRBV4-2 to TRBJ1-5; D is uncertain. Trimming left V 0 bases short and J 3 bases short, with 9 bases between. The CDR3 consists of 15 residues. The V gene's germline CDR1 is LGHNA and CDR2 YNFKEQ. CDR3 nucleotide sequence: TGTGCCAGCAGCCAAGATAGGGCGGACAATCAGCCCCAGCATTTT. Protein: CASSQDRADNQPQHF.